These 17 T cell receptor beta chains originate from one sample sequenced in a study of vaccination effects on CD4 cells after COVID-19. ViraFEST assay sequencing came after antigen-specific CD4+ T cells were expanded with viral peptide pools. Researchers isolated CD4+ T cells once approximately ten days of culture had elapsed. Either the mRNA-1273 or the BNT162b2 vaccine was given to participants as two doses. These TCRs are of unknown antigen specificity. The table came from immunoSEQ multiplex PCR; TCRdb's copy has only in-frame clones and leaves some out. The sample includes about 24,000 clones, over 70% of them seen just once. Sequenced material: CD4+ T cells from PBMCs cultured with HCoV-NL63 spike peptides, taken after COVID-19 vaccination. Every receptor here comes from a human donor who received a COVID-19 vaccine.

This clone was observed a handful of times. The chain has TRBV7-9 and TRBJ1-1, with D maybe TRBD1 (5 bases). This CDR3 region has 12 residues. Germline values: CDR1 SEHNR, CDR2 FQNEAQ (reference sequence). V gave up 4 bases and J gave up 2 bases, with 5 bases separating them. CDR3 amino acids: CASSWDNTEAFF. The CDR3 DNA sequence: TGTGCCAGCAGCTGGGACAACACTGAAGCTTTCTTT.

The rearrangement joins TRBV19 to TRBJ1-5, with 7 bases identical to TRBD1. J lost 4 bases, V lost 6 bases, and 24 bases had no gene match. CDR1 LNHDA and CDR2 SQIVND come from the germline V gene (reference sequence). This CDR3 spans 20 amino acids. In nucleotides, the CDR3 is TGTGCCAGTAGCAATCCCTACGCGGGACAGTATAAGATTTCTAATCAGCCCCAGCATTTT. This codes for CASSNPYAGQYKISNQPQHF. The whole variable domain, remainder taken from reference TRBV19 and TRBJ1-5, is DGGITQSPKYLFRKEGQNVTLSCEQNLNHDAMYWYRQDPGQGLRLIYYSQIVNDFQKGDIAEGYSVSREKKESFPLTVTSAQKNPTAFYLCASSNPYAGQYKISNQPQHFGDGTRLSIL.

The J gene is TRBJ2-2, the V gene TRBV28, with D possibly being TRBD2 (5 bases). Germline lookup yields CDR1 MDHEN and CDR2 SYDVKM. This CDR3 contains 11 residues. Trimming left V 8 bases short and J 9 bases short, with 10 bases between. This CDR3 is CASSGYRELFF. CDR3 in DNA: TGTGCCAGCTCGGGGTACCGGGAGCTGTTTTTT.

Of note for this clone: An end of the junction differs from the germline gene, which may be a read error. J is TRBJ2-5 and V is TRBV7-7; no reliable D call. The germline CDR1 and CDR2 sequences are SSHAT and FNYEAQ (reference sequence). There are 13 residues in the CDR3. In DNA form, the CDR3 reads TGTGCTAGCAGCGCTGCACCAGCGGAGACCCAGTACTTC. This sequence encodes CASSAAPAETQYF.

This clone is medium-sized (0.01 to 0.1%). The chain couples TRBV7-8 to TRBJ2-7; D gene ambiguous. The CDR3 extends over 14 amino acids. CDR1 and CDR2 from the germline V gene are SGHVS and FQNEAQ. The V gene lost 5 bases and the J gene lost 3 bases, with 14 bases spanning the gap. The CDR3, as DNA: TGTGCCAGCAGCCCAGATAGGGTGAACTACGAGCAGTACTTC. Translation: CASSPDRVNYEQYF. The full variable domain, completed using reference TRBV7-8 and TRBJ2-7, is GAGVSQSPRYKVAKRGQDVALRCDPISGHVSLFWYQQALGQGPEFLTYFQNEAQLDKSGLPSDRFFAERPEGSVSTLKIQRTQQEDSAVYLCASSPDRVNYEQYFGPGTRLTVT.

The table lists this clone with a count of one. The chain joins TRBV7-2 to TRBJ1-5; no definite D call. V was pared by 2 bases and J by 4 bases, with 6 bases between. CDR1 and CDR2 from the germline V gene are SGHTA and FQGNSA. CDR3 length: 13 residues. CDR3 bases: TGTGCCAGCAGCTTAAGAGGGAATCAGCCCCAGCATTTT. Amino acids: CASSLRGNQPQHF.

This clone came up a few times. Other DNA sequences from this sample encode an identical CDR3 as well. V and J are TRBV18 and TRBJ2-7; 12 bases align to TRBD2. Per germline, CDR1 KGHSH and CDR2 LQKENI. The junction had 1 base not matched to a gene; V was cut back by 3 bases and J by 4 bases. This CDR3 contains 14 residues. The CDR3 sequence is CASSPGLAGYEQYF. The CDR3 coding sequence is TGTGCCAGCTCACCCGGACTAGCGGGGTACGAGCAGTACTTC.

This rearrangement joins TRBV7-2 to TRBJ2-7; D might be TRBD1 (6 bases). This CDR3 spans 14 amino acids. CDR1 is SGHTA, CDR2 FQGNSA, per germline. V was shortened by 5 bases and J by 6 bases, with 17 bases between the two germline ends. The DNA for the CDR3 is TGTGCCAGCAGCCCAGGGGCCTTCTCTGCCGAGCAGTACTTC. Residues: CASSPGAFSAEQYF.

The CDR3 protein is CASSFGGLGFYGYTF. CDR3 coding DNA: TGTGCCAGCAGCTTCGGGGGTTTAGGCTTCTATGGCTACACCTTC. This chain connects TRBV7-2 to TRBJ1-2, with D perhaps TRBD1 (5 bases). Between the trimmed V and J ends, which lost 3 bases and 4 bases, there was a span of 15 bases. Germline CDR1 and CDR2: SGHTA and FQGNSA. This CDR3 contains 15 residues.

The chain couples TRBV9 to TRBJ2-1, with D possibly TRBD1 on 6 matching bases. Germline V gene sequence: CDR1 SGDLS, CDR2 YYNGEE. The CDR3 extends over 14 amino acids. Trimming removed 4 bases from V and 5 bases from J, with 13 bases in between. CDR3 residues: CASSSRDIHNEQFF. For the CDR3, the DNA is TGTGCCAGCAGCTCCCGGGACATCCACAATGAGCAGTTCTTC.

The chain joins TRBV7-6 to TRBJ1-3, with a tentative D call TRBD1 (5 bases). This CDR3 has 15 residues. V was cut by 2 bases and J by 4 bases, with 12 bases left in between. Germline lookup yields CDR1 SGHVS and CDR2 FNYEAQ. CDR3 in DNA: TGTGCCAGCAGCTTAAGGAGGGGCGACGGAAACACCATATATTTT. Protein: CASSLRRGDGNTIYF.

The rearrangement joins TRBV6-5 to TRBJ1-5; D ambiguous. This CDR3 region has 14 residues. Trimming took 2 bases from V and 0 from J, leaving 5 bases between them. The germline V gene encodes CDR1 MNHEY and CDR2 SVGAGI. In nucleotides, the CDR3 is TGTGCCAGCAGTTACGGGAATAGCAATCAGCCCCAGCATTTT. Protein product: CASSYGNSNQPQHF.

The rearrangement uses TRBV28 and TRBJ2-3; D may correspond to TRBD1 or TRBD2 (6 bases each). Germline V lookup: CDR1 MDHEN, CDR2 SYDVKM. Trimming took 10 bases from V and 4 from J, leaving 15 bases between them. The CDR3 loop spans 13 amino acids. CDR3 region: CATKEGGPDTQYF. The CDR3 nucleotides read TGTGCCACAAAAGAGGGGGGCCCAGATACGCAGTATTTT. The full variable domain, with the rest looked up from reference TRBV28 and TRBJ2-3, is DVKVTQSSRYLVKRTGEKVFLECVQDMDHENMFWYRQDPGLGLRLIYFSYDVKMKEKGDIPEGYSVSREKKERFSLILESASTNQTSMYLCATKEGGPDTQYFGPGTRLTVL.

The chain links TRBV28 to TRBJ1-2, with a possible D match to TRBD1 (5 bases). The CDR3 extends over 11 amino acids. Trimming shortened V by 10 bases and J by 8 bases, and 14 bases separated the two germline ends. Germline-derived CDR1 and CDR2 are MDHEN and SYDVKM. The CDR3 coding sequence is TGTGCCACCCTTTTGGGGGGAGGCTACACCTTC. It specifies CATLLGGGYTF.

V gene TRBV10-3 combines with J gene TRBJ1-1, with D maybe TRBD1 (5 bases). V lost 10 bases and J 1 base, leaving 10 bases between the germline ends. The CDR3 consists of 12 residues. Per the germline V gene, CDR1 is ENHRY and CDR2 is SYGVKD. The CDR3 region is CATLGGNTEAFF. The CDR3, as DNA: TGTGCCACCCTTGGGGGGAACACTGAAGCTTTCTTT.

The chain uses TRBV7-9 and TRBJ1-2; 10 positions agree with TRBD1. Per the germline V gene, CDR1 is SEHNR and CDR2 is FQNEAQ (reference sequence). The length of the CDR3 is 14 residues. V was pared by 1 base and J by 6 bases, with 2 bases of the junction left unmatched. The CDR3: CASSLGGQGNGYTF. The CDR3 DNA follows: TGTGCCAGCAGCTTAGGGGGACAGGGGAATGGCTACACCTTC.

V is TRBV6-5 and J is TRBJ1-2; maybe TRBD1 (6 bases). V was pared by 10 bases and J by 8 bases, with 23 bases between. Per germline, CDR1 MNHEY and CDR2 SVGAGI. This CDR3 spans 14 amino acids. The CDR3 loop is CATISLMGASGYTF. In DNA, the CDR3 is TGTGCCACCATTTCCCTAATGGGGGCGAGCGGCTACACCTTC.